This T cell receptor (beta chain) emerged from a study of T cells in Graves' hyperthyroidism and ophthalmopathy. The study, taken as a whole, reports: Ophthalmopathy was separated from stable hyperthyroidism by a 13 V-J model. In the blood, most expanded thyroid clonotypes above 0.001 appeared as well.

This clonotype was picked up many times. Antigen specificity is unknown. V dropped 4 bases and J dropped 5 bases, with 18 bases sitting between them. Germline-derived CDR1 and CDR2 are SGHRS and YFSETQ. The CDR3 spans 15 residues. Amplification of TCR beta CDR3 regions used RNA as the template. When the TCR CDR3 underwent first-round RT-PCR, the HTBI primer set was used. Each CDR3 protein is one row after TCRdb ran MiXCR on the multiplex PCR reads. Of about half a million distinct CDR3 sequences listed, about 20% were seen once; the top ten hold approximately 48%. Diagnoses used clinical symptoms, serum thyroxine and TRAb, thyroid ultrasound and orbital computed tomography.

This TCR came from a man in his forties or fifties with Graves' ophthalmopathy. The specimen was blood. The chain recombines TRBV5-1 with TRBJ1-1; a weak D match, TRBD1 (5 bases). The CDR3 spells CASSDLGGFGTEAFF. Written as DNA, the CDR3 is TGCGCCAGCAGCGACCTCGGGGGATTTGGGACTGAAGCTTTCTTT.